The source of this T cell receptor (beta chain) is a study of T cell responses to AZD1222 COVID-19 vaccine. Study-level points and caveats: Repertoire samples came only from after the peak T cell response. Reportedly, close to half of spike-specific TCRs are directed against unmutated variant regions. Clonal diversity was possibly underestimated; the donors were predominantly white British and more often female. The study identified only six AZD1222 recipients as seropositive at baseline.

About this clone: Its matching antigen is unknown.

Clones were read by immunoSEQ multiplex PCR, and TCRdb kept only the in-frame ones, dropping some. The table lists 83,000 or so clones, about 90% of them singletons. The source material was peripheral blood, sampled 28 days after the second AZD1222 dose. The TCR was taken from an adult who received the AZD1222 COVID-19 vaccine.

The CDR3 DNA reads TGTGCCAGCACAAACCGGGGCAGTGCCCAAGAGACCCAGTACTTC. It encodes CASTNRGSAQETQYF. The V call is TRBV7-2, the J call TRBJ2-5, with D perhaps TRBD1 or TRBD2 (5 bases each). V lost 7 bases and J lost 1, with 16 bases in between. Looked up from germline, CDR1 is SGHTA and CDR2 is FQGNSA. This CDR3 spans 15 amino acids. The full variable domain, completed using reference TRBV7-2 and TRBJ2-5, is GAGVSQSPSNKVTEKGKDVELRCDPISGHTALYWYRQSLGQGLEFLIYFQGNSAPDKSGLPSDRFSAERTGGSVSTLTIQRTQQEDSAVYLCASTNRGSAQETQYFGPGTRLLVL.